This T cell receptor beta chain stems from a study of CD8+CD57+ T cells in acquired aplastic anemia. Looking at the study overall: Reads per healthy sample averaged around 10 million (CD4+) and 11.0 million (CD8+). Study conclusions and caveats: Patients and controls had CD8+ Simpson's diversity values that were not significantly distinct. Shared by patients and controls, 25 to 30 CD8+ CDR3s were abundant in patients.

Worth noting for this clonotype: Its specificity is unknown.

CDR3 size: 15 residues. The J segment lost 7 bases and the V segment lost 3 bases, leaving 5 bases of the junction unmatched. CDR1 LNHDA and CDR2 SQIVND come from the germline V gene (reference sequence). Profiling of TCR beta VDJ combinations and CDR3 sequences used genomic DNA as template. Each CDR3 protein is one row after TCRdb ran MiXCR on the reads. The table records about 160,000 distinct CDR3 sequences, approximately 43% of them present only once. Material: sorted CD4+, CD8+, or CD8+CD57+ T cells (not recorded which) from PBMCs. This receptor was identified in a human donor in good health. V is TRBV19 and J is TRBJ1-6; 8 nucleotides agree with TRBD1. The CDR3 protein is CASSIPRGRNSPLHF. For the CDR3, the DNA is TGTGCCAGTAGTATCCCCAGGGGGCGGAATTCACCCCTCCACTTT.